The T cell receptor (beta chain) described here comes from a study of blood T cells in healthy people across ages. Study information: Per two T cells, template switching captured roughly one barcoded beta molecule.

PCR was performed a second time for roughly 7 to 12 cycles using a sample-barcoded 5' primer and a J-beta primer mix. MiXCR was run by TCRdb on the 5' RACE reads, yielding one entry per CDR3 protein. This table has 910,000 or so distinct CDR3 sequences, 51% appearing once. Caucasian, healthy and from Russia, the donors were aged between roughly 6 and 95. The study isolated at least 6.5 million PBMCs from each sample. V lost 0 bases, J lost 6 bases, and 13 bases lay in between. Germline CDR1 reads SGHAT; CDR2 reads FQNNGV. CDR3 size: 15 residues. Specimen: blood. The chain uses TRBV11-2 and TRBJ2-3; unclear D gene. The sequence was obtained from a woman in her fifties or sixties in good health. Here the CDR3 DNA reads TGTGCCAGCAGCTTAGATGGGTCTTCCATGGATACGCAGTATTTT. Amino acids: CASSLDGSSMDTQYF. The variable domain in full, with the rest retrieved from reference TRBV11-2 and TRBJ2-3, is EAGVAQSPRYKIIEKRQSVAFWCNPISGHATLYWYQQILGQGPKLLIQFQNNGVVDDSQLPKDRFSAERLKGVDSTLKIQPAKLEDSAVYLCASSLDGSSMDTQYFGPGTRLTVL.